The clone carrying this T cell receptor beta chain was recorded a few times. Its target is not known. The sample originates from a study of post-analysis software for immune sequencing data. Study-level findings and limits: Relative to controls, patients with multiple sclerosis showed significantly lower normalized Chao1 diversity. Comparison of patients with controls showed 5 or 6 TRBV segments more frequent in patients, TRBV5-6, TRBV5-1 and TRBV20-1 among them.

The TCR beta cDNA libraries carried unique molecular identifiers. Input of about 1 to 11 million T cells yielded 500,000 to 550,000 cDNA molecules. MiXCR was run by TCRdb on the PCR reads, yielding one entry per CDR3 protein. The data contain around 770,000 distinct CDR3 sequences, 40% to 55% of them singletons. The CDR3 is 17 amino acids. V was pared by 5 bases and J by 7 bases, with 24 bases between. V and J are TRBV12-3 or TRBV12-4 and TRBJ2-1, with D perhaps given as TRBD1 or TRBD2 (5 bases each). The sequencing sample was made of blood. This clonotype was obtained from a girl between 5 and 17 years old with multiple sclerosis. This chain's CDR3 is CASSPMGPGTRRNEQFF. The CDR3 bases are TGTGCCAGCAGTCCTATGGGCCCCGGGACCAGGCGGAATGAGCAGTTCTTC.